A selection of T cell receptor beta chains follows, all from one sample in a study of cytomegalovirus exposure and HLA in healthy donors. Repertoires were generated with immunoSEQ multiplex PCR, while TCRdb's copy carries only in-frame clones and drops some. The sample has approximately 190,000 clones; approximately 70% are singletons. Material for sequencing was PBMCs. The origin of the receptors is a woman younger than 45 in good health and CMV-seronegative. Each CDR3 is given with its conserved first and last residue. D genes are given only for firm matches. Clone size is stated in some rows and not others, as once, few, many or a class when expanded.

TGTGCCAGTAGTATAGATCCTAACCAGGCTGGGGCCAACGTCCTGACTTTC	CASSIDPNQAGANVLTF	-	few	TRBV19	TRBJ2-6
TGTGCCAGCAGCTTGGTTGGGACAGGGGGAATCCAGTACTTC	CASSLVGTGGIQYF	TRBD1	-	TRBV5-8	TRBJ2-7
TGTGCCAGCAGCGTAGTAGTATCGGGACACGATTTCAACTATGGCTACACCTTC	CASSVVVSGHDFNYGYTF	-	few	TRBV9	TRBJ1-2
TGTGCCAGCAGTTTAAAGGGACTAACGGAGACCCAGTACTTC	CASSLKGLTETQYF	TRBD2	-	TRBV27	TRBJ2-5
TGCAGCGCTGACAGGGGGAACGAGCAGTACTTC	CSADRGNEQYF	TRBD1	few	TRBV29-1	TRBJ2-7
TGTGCCAGTAGTATACTTCCAGGGACAGAGAACACTGAAGCTTTCTTT	CASSILPGTENTEAFF	TRBD1	-	TRBV19	TRBJ1-1
TGCGCCAGCAGCTTGGTCGGGACAGGGCGTGGGAGCTCTGGAAACACCATATATTTT	CASSLVGTGRGSSGNTIYF	TRBD1	few	TRBV5-1	TRBJ1-3
TGTGCCAGCAGCCGAGGTCTTCCTCCATACGAGCAGTACTTC	CASSRGLPPYEQYF	-	once	TRBV7-3	TRBJ2-7
TGTGCCACCAGCAGGGGAGGGCCCGGGTCCTACGAGCAGTACTTC	CATSRGGPGSYEQYF	TRBD2	-	TRBV15	TRBJ2-7
TGCAGCGTCAGGACAGGGGGTAGGGTTGAAGCTTTCTTT	CSVRTGGRVEAFF	TRBD1	-	TRBV29-1	TRBJ1-1
TGCGCCAGCAGCCCAGGAAGCTCTGGAAACACCATATATTTT	CASSPGSSGNTIYF	-	-	TRBV4-1	TRBJ1-3
TGTGCCAGCAGTCCTGGGACAGGGACTAACTATGGCTACACCTTC	CASSPGTGTNYGYTF	TRBD1	-	TRBV27	TRBJ1-2
TGTGCCTGGACAACAGGGTACACTGAAGCTTTCTTT	CAWTTGYTEAFF	-	-	TRBV30	TRBJ1-1
TGTGCCAGCAGCAGCGGGAGGGAGGAGCAGTTCTTC	CASSSGREEQFF	TRBD2	-	TRBV11-1	TRBJ2-1
TGCGCCAGCAGTGAGTCGGACCGGGACTTTACCGGGGAGCTGTTTTTT	CASSESDRDFTGELFF	-	-	TRBV10-2	TRBJ2-2
TGCGCCAGCAGCCAAGGGGACAGGGGATACGAGCAGTACTTC	CASSQGDRGYEQYF	TRBD1	-	TRBV4-1	TRBJ2-7
TGTGCCAGCAGCCGGGATGCAACTAATGAAAAACTGTTTTTT	CASSRDATNEKLFF	-	few	TRBV9	TRBJ1-4
TGTGCCAGCAGCCGCGGGACAGATACGCAGTATTTT	CASSRGTDTQYF	-	-	TRBV7-2	TRBJ2-3
TGTGCCAGCTCACCGGCCAAGTTGAACACTGAAGCTTTCTTT	CASSPAKLNTEAFF	-	-	TRBV18	TRBJ1-1
TGCGCCAGCAGCCTGAGCATCACCGGGACAGACTCTTCTGGCTACACCTTC	CASSLSITGTDSSGYTF	TRBD1	-	TRBV4-1	TRBJ1-2
TGTGCCAGCAGCTTAGATGCTAGCGGGAGGTATACGCAGTATTTT	CASSLDASGRYTQYF	TRBD2	-	TRBV7-2	TRBJ2-3
TGTGCCAGCAGTGCAAGCGGGGGCACAGATACGCAGTATTTT	CASSASGGTDTQYF	TRBD2	-	TRBV6-4	TRBJ2-3
TGTGCCAGCAGCTTAGTACCGACTAGCGGGGGCATGCAGTTCTTC	CASSLVPTSGGMQFF	TRBD2	-	TRBV7-2	TRBJ2-1
TGTGCCTGGACCGTGGGGAGTCGGGGCTACACCTTC	CAWTVGSRGYTF	-	once	TRBV30	TRBJ1-2
TGCGCCAGCAGCCCCGACAGGGCCACCGGGGAGCTGTTTTTT	CASSPDRATGELFF	TRBD1	-	TRBV5-1	TRBJ2-2
TGTGCCAGTAAAGGCTGGGAGGCTTTCTTT	CASKGWEAFF	-	-	TRBV19	TRBJ1-1
TGTGCCACGGAGGCGACAGGGGGCATCTACGAGCAGTACTTC	CATEATGGIYEQYF	TRBD1	-	TRBV19	TRBJ2-7
TGTGCCAGAGAAGGGGGTTACAACACTGAAGCTTTCTTT	CAREGGYNTEAFF	-	-	TRBV6-8	TRBJ1-1
TGTGCCAGCAGTTCGTCAGGGGGAGGGAACACTGAAGCTTTCTTT	CASSSSGGGNTEAFF	TRBD1	-	TRBV6-1	TRBJ1-1
TGCGCCAGTCACATCCGGGACAGTTTTCCTTATGATGAGCAGTTCTTC	CASHIRDSFPYDEQFF	TRBD1	-	TRBV5-1	TRBJ2-1
TGTGCCTGGAGTGTATTCGCGGGAGGAGGAGAGCAGTACTTC	CAWSVFAGGGEQYF	TRBD2	-	TRBV30	TRBJ2-7
TGTGCCAGCAGCACGCTAGCGGGAGTGGTCAATGAGCAGTTCTTC	CASSTLAGVVNEQFF	TRBD2	once	TRBV4-2	TRBJ2-1
TGCAGCGTTGAAGGGACAGCGGATAATGAAAAACTGTTTTTT	CSVEGTADNEKLFF	-	once	TRBV29-1	TRBJ1-4
TGTGCCAGCAGCCTGGACAGGGGGTCACCTCAGCCCCAGCATTTT	CASSLDRGSPQPQHF	TRBD1	few	TRBV11-2	TRBJ1-5
TGTGCCAGCAGCCCCTCCGGGACAGCCCTATATCAGGGCTACACCTTC	CASSPSGTALYQGYTF	TRBD1	-	TRBV7-9	TRBJ1-2
TGCAGTGCTGGATGGAGTGGAGGCTACACCTTC	CSAGWSGGYTF	-	-	TRBV20-1	TRBJ1-2
TGCGCCAGCAGCCAAGATTGGTTAGCCCCCCCGCAGCATTTT	CASSQDWLAPPQHF	-	-	TRBV4-1	TRBJ1-5
TGCGCCAGCAGCTTGTACCGGGGTTTAGATACGCAGTATTTT	CASSLYRGLDTQYF	-	-	TRBV5-1	TRBJ2-3
TGTGCCAGCAGCTTAGGCGGGGGGGGACAGTTCTTC	CASSLGGGGQFF	TRBD2	once	TRBV7-2	TRBJ2-1
TGTGCCAGCAGTGAAGCAGGAGGGACTAGCTTCTCCTACGAGCAGTACTTC	CASSEAGGTSFSYEQYF	TRBD2	-	TRBV2	TRBJ2-7
TGTGCCAGCAGTGCGTACAGGGGGGAGGATGGCTACACCTTC	CASSAYRGEDGYTF	TRBD1	-	TRBV6-1	TRBJ1-2